Only a few counts were recorded for the clone carrying this TCR beta chain. This sample is drawn from a study of control samples from healthy donors and cancer patients. Using immunoSEQ multiplex PCR, the repertoire was profiled, and TCRdb retains in-frame clones only, with some absent. This sample has fewer than 4,000 clones; around 77% occur once, and the top ten carry 9%. Sequenced material: formalin-fixed, paraffin-embedded tissue. The sequence came from a female donor with melanoma.

CDR3 loop: CASSPLSFGSYNEQFF. The DNA of the CDR3 is TGTGCCAGCAGCCCCCTTTCCTTCGGTTCCTACAATGAGCAGTTCTTC. V gene TRBV9 combines with J gene TRBJ2-1; D gene uncertain. Germline V gives CDR1 SGDLS, CDR2 YYNGEE. V lost 4 bases and J 1 base, leaving 15 bases between the germline ends. The CDR3 spans 16 residues.